This TCR beta chain is from a study of blood T cell repertoires in COVID-19. Here immunoSEQ multiplex PCR was the method, and the copy in TCRdb shows in-frame clones only, minus some. The sample yields 350,000 or so clones, almost 90% seen once. J was trimmed by 1 base and V by 1 base; bases with no gene match: 11. The V gene's germline CDR1 is SGHKS and CDR2 YYEKEE (reference sequence). The length of the CDR3 is 17 residues. Participants, about 18 to 89 years old, spanned approximately 25 US areas. The V call is TRBV5-5, the J call TRBJ2-7, with 7 bases identical to TRBD2. This TCR came from a woman aged 30 to 39 who had been exposed to COVID-19. The sample comprised PBMCs or T cells enriched from blood (not recorded which). The CDR3: CASSLRDPGGGSYEQYF. CDR3 DNA sequence: TGTGCCAGCAGCTTGAGGGACCCGGGAGGTGGGTCCTACGAGCAGTACTTC.